The 7 T cell receptor beta chains in this list originate from one sample, sequenced in a study of identical twins. TCRdb called the 5' RACE reads again in MiXCR, with one record for every CDR3 protein. The sample includes roughly 250,000 distinct CDR3 sequences, over 11% of them seen just once. The sample consisted of memory (CD45RO+) T cells sorted from blood. The receptors originated from a woman under 30 in good health.

This clonotype has a handful of counts. The V call is TRBV19, the J call TRBJ1-2; 8 nucleotides line up with TRBD1. V gave up 7 bases and J gave up 2 bases; unmatched junction bases: 3. Germline V gene data show CDR1 as LNHDA and CDR2 as SQIVND (reference sequence). This CDR3 contains 13 residues. For the CDR3, the DNA is TGTGCCAGTACGGACAGGGCGAACTATGGCTACACCTTC. Its protein product is CASTDRANYGYTF.

This clonotype occurred many times. CDR3 sequence: CASSLGGTSGGRSNEQFF. As DNA, the CDR3 is TGTGCCAGCAGCTTAGGGGGGACTAGCGGGGGAAGGAGTAATGAGCAGTTCTTC. V usage is TRBV11-2 and J usage is TRBJ2-1, with 14 bases identical to TRBD2. Trimming at V came to 1 base and at J to 7 bases, leaving 9 bases not matched to a gene. Germline V gene lookup returns CDR1 SGHAT and CDR2 FQNNGV. The length of the CDR3 is 18 residues.

The chain joins TRBV30 to TRBJ2-2; 9 bases align to TRBD2. V trimming: 4 bases; J trimming: 3 bases; junction bases outside the gene matches: 3. The CDR3 loop spans 14 amino acids. Germline V lookup: CDR1 GTSNPN, CDR2 SVGIG (reference sequence). The CDR3 sequence is CAWTSGTYTGELFF. The CDR3 region has the DNA TGTGCCTGGACTAGCGGGACCTACACCGGGGAGCTGTTTTTT.

This clonotype was observed a handful of times. The chain is built from TRBV7-2 and TRBJ1-5, with D perhaps matching TRBD1 (6 bases). Looked up from germline, CDR1 is SGHTA and CDR2 is FQGNSA. Trimming left V 4 bases short and J 7 bases short, with 11 bases between. This CDR3 has 13 amino acids. The chain's CDR3 is CASSSEGVQPQHF. The CDR3 DNA is TGTGCCAGCAGCTCGGAGGGGGTACAGCCCCAGCATTTT.

This clonotype has more than one count but fewer than ten. The chain couples TRBV10-3 to TRBJ1-3; D unclear. V was cut by 1 base and J by 2 bases, with 6 bases left in between. This CDR3 spans 14 amino acids. CDR1 and CDR2 from the germline V gene are ENHRY and SYGVKD. For the CDR3, the DNA is TGTGCCATCAGTGAGTTCGGCACTGGAAACACCATATATTTT. This sequence encodes CAISEFGTGNTIYF.

This clonotype occurred a few times. This chain joins TRBV29-1 and TRBJ1-3; 8 bases agree with TRBD1. The CDR3 is 14 residues long. Germline loops: CDR1 SQVTM, CDR2 ANQGSEA. Trimming removed 5 bases from V and 4 bases from J; junction bases left unmatched: 7. The CDR3 nucleotides are TGCAGCGTTTTCCAAGACAGGGGAGGAAACACCATATATTTT. Translated, it gives CSVFQDRGGNTIYF.

A few counts support this clonotype. The chain has TRBV7-9 and TRBJ2-7; the D gene is possibly TRBD2 (6 bases). The CDR3 sequence is 15 residues long. Germline V CDR1 and CDR2: SEHNR, FQNEAQ (reference sequence). V was pared by 5 bases and J by 7 bases, with 21 bases between. The CDR3 nucleotides are TGTGCCAGCAGCCCCTCCGTGGCGGGGTACCTGGAGCAGTACTTC. Translated, it gives CASSPSVAGYLEQYF.